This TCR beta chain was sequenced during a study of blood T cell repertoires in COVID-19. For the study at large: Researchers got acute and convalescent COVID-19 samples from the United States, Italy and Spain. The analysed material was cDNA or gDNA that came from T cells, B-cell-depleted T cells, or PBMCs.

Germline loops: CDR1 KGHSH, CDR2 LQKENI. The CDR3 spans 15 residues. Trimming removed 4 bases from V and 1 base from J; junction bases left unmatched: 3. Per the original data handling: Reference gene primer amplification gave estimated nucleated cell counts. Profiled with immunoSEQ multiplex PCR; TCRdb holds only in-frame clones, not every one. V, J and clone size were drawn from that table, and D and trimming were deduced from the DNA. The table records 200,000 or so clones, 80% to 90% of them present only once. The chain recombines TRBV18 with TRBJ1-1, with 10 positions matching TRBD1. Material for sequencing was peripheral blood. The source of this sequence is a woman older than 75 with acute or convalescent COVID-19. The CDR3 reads CASSLTGGKNTEAFF. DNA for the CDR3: TGTGCCAGCTCACTGACAGGGGGCAAGAACACTGAAGCTTTCTTT. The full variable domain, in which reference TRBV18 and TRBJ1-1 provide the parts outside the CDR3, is NAGVMQNPRHLVRRRGQEARLRCSPMKGHSHVYWYRQLPEEGLKFMVYLQKENIIDESGMPKERFSAEFPKEGPSILRIQQVVRGDSAAYFCASSLTGGKNTEAFFGQGTRLTVV.